The 17 T cell receptor beta chains reported below all come from one sample, sequenced in a study of blood T cell repertoires in COVID-19. The data were produced by immunoSEQ multiplex PCR, yet TCRdb's version contains in-frame clones alone and is incomplete. The repertoire holds 100,000 to 150,000 clones, with about 89% as singletons. The sample consisted of peripheral blood. These TCRs come from an older woman with COVID-19, enrolled during active disease.

The V gene is TRBV9, the J gene TRBJ1-1, with 7 bases lining up with TRBD1. The germline gives CDR1 SGDLS, CDR2 YYNGEE. V was pared by 3 bases and J by 3 bases, with 2 bases of the junction left unmatched. The CDR3 has 13 residues. CDR3 loop: CASSATGDTEAFF. For the CDR3, the DNA is TGTGCCAGCAGCGCAACAGGGGACACTGAAGCTTTCTTT.

The J gene is TRBJ1-5, the V gene TRBV28; a weak D match, TRBD1 (6 bases). The CDR3 runs 13 residues. The V gene lost 3 bases and the J gene lost 11 bases, with 14 bases spanning the gap. Per the germline V gene, CDR1 is MDHEN and CDR2 is SYDVKM. CDR3 amino acids: CASSFGGGNAQHF. The CDR3 DNA reads as TGTGCCAGCAGTTTTGGGGGCGGAAACGCCCAGCATTTT.

This clone was seen a handful of times. This chain joins TRBV11-3 and TRBJ2-1; 11 bases are a match to TRBD2. The germline CDR1 and CDR2 sequences are SGHNT and YENEEA. V trimming: 1 base; J trimming: 6 bases; junction bases outside the gene matches: 11. The CDR3 contains 18 residues. CDR3 region: CASSLGSGSGGAFNEQFF. Here the CDR3 DNA reads TGTGCCAGCAGCTTAGGTTCGGGTAGCGGGGGGGCCTTCAATGAGCAGTTCTTC. Combining the CDR3 with reference TRBV11-3 and TRBJ2-1 gives the whole variable domain EAGVVQSPRYKIIEKKQPVAFWCNPISGHNTLYWYLQNLGQGPELLIRYENEEAVDDSQLPKDRFSAERLKGVDSTLKIQPAELGDSAVYLCASSLGSGSGGAFNEQFFGPGTRLTVL.

The genes are TRBV29-1 and TRBJ2-1; 8 nucleotides match TRBD2. Trimming cost V 0 bases and J 4 bases; bases outside gene matches: 8. CDR1 is SQVTM, CDR2 ANQGSEA, per germline. The CDR3 runs to 16 residues. CDR3 DNA: TGCAGCGTTGAAGAGGCCGGACTAGCACGGTACAATGAGCAGTTCTTC. It codes for CSVEEAGLARYNEQFF.

This clone was seen just once. This CDR3 is CASSLVGLDGYTF. DNA for the CDR3: TGTGCCAGCAGTTTAGTTGGCCTCGATGGCTACACCTTC. The V call is TRBV28, the J call TRBJ1-2, with D unclear. This CDR3 has 13 amino acids. Germline V CDR1 and CDR2: MDHEN, SYDVKM. With 2 bases removed from V and 6 bases from J, the gap between germline ends came to 10 bases.

The chain couples TRBV5-1 to TRBJ2-7; 7 bases map to TRBD2. The CDR3 sequence is 13 residues long. CDR1 and CDR2 from the germline V gene are SGHRS and YFSETQ. V was clipped by 2 bases and J by 3 bases; unmatched bases: 2. The CDR3: CASSFGGNYEQYF. The DNA for the CDR3 is TGCGCCAGCAGCTTCGGGGGGAACTACGAGCAGTACTTC.

The chain links TRBV7-8 to TRBJ2-7, with D perhaps TRBD1 (6 bases). The CDR3 is 11 residues long. V lost 4 bases and J 6 bases, leaving 7 bases between the germline ends. Germline-derived CDR1 and CDR2 are SGHVS and FQNEAQ. The CDR3 sequence is CASSSRGEQYF. DNA for the CDR3: TGTGCCAGCAGCTCCAGGGGCGAGCAGTACTTC.

V gene TRBV10-3 combines with J gene TRBJ2-3, with 12 bases lining up with TRBD1. The V segment lost 7 bases and the J segment 6 bases; nucleotides outside the gene matches: 5. CDR3 length equals 14 residues. The V gene's germline CDR1 is ENHRY and CDR2 SYGVKD. CDR3 region: CAIMGDRGPDTQYF. DNA for the CDR3: TGTGCCATCATGGGGGACAGGGGGCCCGATACGCAGTATTTT.

The chain recombines TRBV9 with TRBJ1-6; no clear D. V lost 1 base, J lost 2 bases, and 13 bases lay in between. The CDR3 is 17 residues long. CDR1 SGDLS and CDR2 YYNGEE come from the germline V gene. DNA for the CDR3: TGTGCCAGCAGCGTAAGCGGGCGGCCTACCTATAATTCACCCCTCCACTTT. Its protein is CASSVSGRPTYNSPLHF.

The J gene is TRBJ1-6, the V gene TRBV7-9, with D tentatively TRBD1 (5 bases). This CDR3 region has 14 residues. V lost 6 bases to trimming and J lost 8 bases, with 14 bases between them. Germline CDR1 is SEHNR and CDR2 is FQNEAQ (reference sequence). The CDR3 nucleotides read TGTGCCAGCAGTTTCCAGGGTTCCGATTCACCCCTCCACTTT. Protein sequence: CASSFQGSDSPLHF.

The chain employs TRBV7-3 and TRBJ1-1, with D possibly TRBD1 on 6 matching bases. Trimming removed 3 bases at V and 4 bases at J, with 9 bases between. CDR1 SGHTA and CDR2 FQGTGA come from the germline V gene. The CDR3 contains 13 residues. CDR3 nucleotides: TGTGCCAGCAGCTTTAACAGGGCCACTGAAGCTTTCTTT. It specifies CASSFNRATEAFF.

The chain has TRBV5-6 and TRBJ2-7; tentatively, D is TRBD1 (6 bases). Trimming cost V 0 bases and J 12 bases, with 10 bases left between them. This CDR3 has 11 residues. Germline V gene data show CDR1 as SGHDT and CDR2 as YYEEEE. This CDR3 is CASSLGRDTYF. The CDR3 DNA reads TGTGCCAGCAGCTTGGGCCGGGACACGTACTTC. Supplemented by reference TRBV5-6 and TRBJ2-7, the full variable domain reads DAGVTQSPTHLIKTRGQQVTLRCSPKSGHDTVSWYQQALGQGPQFIFQYYEEEERQRGNFPDRFSGHQFPNYSSELNVNALLLGDSALYLCASSLGRDTYFGPGTRLTVT.

The CDR3 region has the DNA TGTGCCAGCAGTGAGAGGGTGAGCTCTGGAAACACCATATATTTT. It encodes CASSERVSSGNTIYF. This chain joins TRBV6-1 and TRBJ1-3; D is uncertain. The CDR3 consists of 15 residues. The ends were cut back, 3 bases at V and 0 bases at J, with 9 bases in the middle. The germline V gene encodes CDR1 MNHNS and CDR2 SASEGT.

This clone has more than one count but fewer than ten. The gene calls are TRBV7-9 and TRBJ1-2, with a possible D match to TRBD1 (6 bases). The V gene's germline CDR1 is SEHNR and CDR2 FQNEAQ (reference sequence). This CDR3 comprises 12 residues. Trimming removed 5 bases at V and 5 bases at J, with 9 bases between. CDR3 amino acids: CASSPGQYGYTF. The CDR3 bases are TGTGCCAGCAGCCCCGGACAGTATGGCTACACCTTC. The full variable domain, its missing parts supplied by reference TRBV7-9 and TRBJ1-2, is DTGVSQNPRHKITKRGQNVTFRCDPISEHNRLYWYRQTLGQGPEFLTYFQNEAQLEKSRLLSDRFSAERPKGSFSTLEIQRTEQGDSAMYLCASSPGQYGYTFGSGTRLTVV.

DNA of the CDR3: TGTGCCAGCTCACCCGTAGCGGGGGAGTTCATTGTGGAGCTGTTTTTT. Translated: CASSPVAGEFIVELFF. The chain recombines TRBV18 with TRBJ2-2; 9 bases line up with TRBD2. The V and J ends lost 3 bases and 10 bases, in that order; junction bases with no gene match: 12. This CDR3 contains 16 residues. Germline CDR1 and CDR2: KGHSH and LQKENI. Drawing the rest from reference TRBV18 and TRBJ2-2, the complete variable domain is NAGVMQNPRHLVRRRGQEARLRCSPMKGHSHVYWYRQLPEEGLKFMVYLQKENIIDESGMPKERFSAEFPKEGPSILRIQQVVRGDSAAYFCASSPVAGEFIVELFFGEGSRLTVL.

The V gene is TRBV6-1, the J gene TRBJ2-7; TRBD1 matches at 9 bases. This CDR3 has 14 residues. Trimming removed 3 bases from V and 3 bases from J; junction bases left unmatched: 3. Germline loops: CDR1 MNHNS, CDR2 SASEGT. The CDR3, as DNA: TGTGCCAGCAGTGACCGGACAGGGGTCTACGAGCAGTACTTC. The encoded protein is CASSDRTGVYEQYF.

The J gene is TRBJ1-5, the V gene TRBV27, with D maybe TRBD1 (5 bases). CDR1 and CDR2 (germline): MNHEY, SMNVEV (reference sequence). The CDR3 sequence is 16 residues long. V was clipped by 5 bases and J by 9 bases, with 23 bases between them. The CDR3 sequence: CASSDGGLGAPGPQHF. The CDR3 DNA follows: TGTGCCAGCAGTGACGGGGGACTAGGCGCTCCGGGGCCCCAGCATTTT.